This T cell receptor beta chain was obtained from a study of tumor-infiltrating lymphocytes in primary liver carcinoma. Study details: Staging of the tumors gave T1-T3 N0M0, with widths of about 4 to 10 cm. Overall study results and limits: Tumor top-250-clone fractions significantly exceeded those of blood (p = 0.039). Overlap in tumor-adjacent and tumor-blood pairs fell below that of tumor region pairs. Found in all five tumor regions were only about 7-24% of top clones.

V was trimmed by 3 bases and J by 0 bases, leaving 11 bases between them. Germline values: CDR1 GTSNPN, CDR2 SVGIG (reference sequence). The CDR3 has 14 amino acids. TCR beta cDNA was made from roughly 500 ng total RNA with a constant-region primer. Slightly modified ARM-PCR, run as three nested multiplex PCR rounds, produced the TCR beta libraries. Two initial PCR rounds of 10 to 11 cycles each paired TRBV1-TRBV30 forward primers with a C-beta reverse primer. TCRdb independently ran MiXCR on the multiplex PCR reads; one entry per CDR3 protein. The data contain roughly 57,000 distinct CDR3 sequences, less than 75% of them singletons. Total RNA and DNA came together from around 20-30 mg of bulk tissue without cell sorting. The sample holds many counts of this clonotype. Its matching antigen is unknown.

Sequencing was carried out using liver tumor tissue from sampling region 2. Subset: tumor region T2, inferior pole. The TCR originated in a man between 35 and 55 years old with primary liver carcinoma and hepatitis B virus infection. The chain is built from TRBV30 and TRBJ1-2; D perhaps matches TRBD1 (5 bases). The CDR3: CAWSPGPTNYGYTF. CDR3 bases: TGTGCCTGGAGCCCGGGACCAACTAACTATGGCTACACCTTC. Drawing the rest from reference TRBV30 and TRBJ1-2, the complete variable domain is SQTIHQWPATLVQPVGSPLSLECTVEGTSNPNLYWYRQAAGRGLQLLFYSVGIGQISSEVPQNLSASRPQDRQFILSSKKLLLSDSGFYLCAWSPGPTNYGYTFGSGTRLTVV.